This TCR beta chain was recorded in a study of shared clonotypes between healthy human individuals. Study conclusions and caveats: Generation probability values for non-shared clonotypes were lower than those for clonotypes shared by all four donors.

Comments on this clone: The antigen remains undetermined.

The material for each subset, its genomic DNA, was split evenly across several immunoSEQ plates. Under the authors' procedure: ImmunoSEQ only sent back junction sequences with no quality scores, so filtering was done differently. TCRdb's table, derived via immunoSEQ multiplex PCR, lists solely in-frame clones and lacks some. Clone size and the V and J calls come from that table; the DNA yielded D and trimming. The sample yields approximately 330,000 clones, around four fifths seen once. Germline V gene data show CDR1 as MNHNY and CDR2 as SVGAGI (reference sequence). Trimming removed 6 bases at V and 7 bases at J, with 19 bases between. The CDR3 runs to 15 residues.

This clonotype was obtained from a man aged 25-45 years in good health. The chain carries TRBV6-6 and TRBJ2-1, with a tentative D call TRBD2 (5 bases). Sequenced: memory CD4+ T cells sorted from blood. The subset: CD45RA-negative fraction. For the CDR3, the DNA is TGTGCCAGCAGCCCGAGGGATCTTAGGTCAAATGAGCAGTTCTTC. It codes for CASSPRDLRSNEQFF.